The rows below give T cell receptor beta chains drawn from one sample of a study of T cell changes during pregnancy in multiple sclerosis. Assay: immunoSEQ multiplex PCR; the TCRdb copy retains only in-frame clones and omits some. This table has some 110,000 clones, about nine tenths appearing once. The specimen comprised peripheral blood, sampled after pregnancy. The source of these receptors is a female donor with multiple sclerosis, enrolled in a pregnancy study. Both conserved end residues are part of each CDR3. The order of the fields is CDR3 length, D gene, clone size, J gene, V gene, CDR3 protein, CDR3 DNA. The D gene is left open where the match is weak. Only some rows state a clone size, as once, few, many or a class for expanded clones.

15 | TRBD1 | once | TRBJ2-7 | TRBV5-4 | CASSHTGTASYEQYF | TGTGCCAGCAGCCACACCGGGACAGCTTCCTACGAGCAGTACTTC
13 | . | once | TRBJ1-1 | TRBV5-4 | CASSRRENTEAFF | TGTGCCAGCAGCCGCCGGGAGAACACTGAAGCTTTCTTT
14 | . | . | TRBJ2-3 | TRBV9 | CASSVEKSTDTQYF | TGTGCCAGCAGCGTGGAGAAAAGCACAGATACGCAGTATTTT
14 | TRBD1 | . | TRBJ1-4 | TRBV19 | CASSRDRAGEKLFF | TGTGCCAGTAGTCGGGACAGGGCGGGAGAAAAACTGTTTTTT
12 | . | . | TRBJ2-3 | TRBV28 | CASSFYTDTQYF | TGTGCCAGCAGTTTTTACACAGATACGCAGTATTTT
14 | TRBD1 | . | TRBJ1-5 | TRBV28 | CASKGDRARQPQHF | TGTGCCAGCAAAGGGGACAGGGCGCGTCAGCCCCAGCATTTT
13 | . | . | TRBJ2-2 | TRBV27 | CASSRDFTGELFF | TGTGCCAGCAGCCGGGATTTCACCGGGGAGCTGTTTTTT
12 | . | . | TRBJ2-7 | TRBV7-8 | CASSNQGGEQYF | TGTGCCAGCAGCAATCAGGGGGGTGAGCAGTACTTC
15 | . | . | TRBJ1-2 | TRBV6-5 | CASSYAVTAPGGYTF | TGTGCCAGCAGTTACGCGGTTACCGCGCCGGGGGGCTACACCTTC
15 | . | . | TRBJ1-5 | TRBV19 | CASRGQSNSNQPQHF | TGTGCCAGCCGAGGGCAGTCAAATAGCAATCAGCCCCAGCATTTT
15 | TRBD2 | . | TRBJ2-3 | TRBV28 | CASTDSGRSTDTQYF | TGTGCCAGCACCGATAGCGGGAGGAGCACAGATACGCAGTATTTT
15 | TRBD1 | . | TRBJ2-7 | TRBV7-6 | CASSRGTGSSYEQYF | TGTGCCAGCAGCCGAGGGACAGGAAGCTCCTACGAGCAGTACTTC
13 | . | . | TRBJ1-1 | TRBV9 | CASSVVQNTEAFF | TGTGCCAGCAGCGTAGTACAAAACACTGAAGCTTTCTTT
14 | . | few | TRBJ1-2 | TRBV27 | CASSGQTAPYGYTF | TGTGCCAGCAGTGGTCAGACAGCTCCATATGGCTACACCTTC
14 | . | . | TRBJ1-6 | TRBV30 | CAWSVNPRNSPLHF | TGTGCCTGGAGTGTAAATCCCCGGAATTCACCCCTCCACTTT
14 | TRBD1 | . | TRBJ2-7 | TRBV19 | CASSIRDRRYEQYF | TGTGCCAGTAGTATAAGGGACAGGCGCTACGAGCAGTACTTC
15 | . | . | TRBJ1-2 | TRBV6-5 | CATSLGGPQNYGYTF | TGTGCCACCTCTCTCGGGGGTCCTCAGAACTATGGCTACACCTTC
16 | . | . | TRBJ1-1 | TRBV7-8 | CASSLPQQTVGTEAFF | TGTGCCAGCAGCTTACCACAACAGACAGTGGGCACTGAAGCTTTCTTT
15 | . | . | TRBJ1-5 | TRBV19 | CASSIGLRGNQPQHF | TGTGCCAGTAGTATAGGCCTTAGGGGGAATCAGCCCCAGCATTTT
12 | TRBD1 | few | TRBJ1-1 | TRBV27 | CASKTGGRGAFF | TGTGCCAGCAAAACAGGGGGCAGAGGAGCTTTCTTT
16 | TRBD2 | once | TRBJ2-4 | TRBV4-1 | CASSQDRTSGSGIQYF | TGCGCCAGCAGCCAAGATCGGACTAGCGGGAGCGGCATTCAGTACTTC
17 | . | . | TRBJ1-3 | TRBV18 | CASSPPIGSSSGNTIYF | TGTGCCAGCTCACCACCGATAGGGAGTAGCTCTGGAAACACCATATATTTT
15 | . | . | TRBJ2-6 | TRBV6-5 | CASRIQSSGANVLTF | TGTGCCAGCAGAATACAGTCCTCTGGGGCCAACGTCCTGACTTTC
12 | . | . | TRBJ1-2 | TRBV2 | CASSLDSYGYTF | TGTGCCAGCAGTCTCGACAGCTATGGCTACACCTTC
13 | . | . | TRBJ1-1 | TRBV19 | CASSNNKNTEAFF | TGTGCCAGTAGTAATAACAAAAACACTGAAGCTTTCTTT
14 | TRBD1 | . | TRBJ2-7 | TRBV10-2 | CASKTQGATYEQYF | TGCGCCAGCAAGACCCAGGGGGCGACCTACGAGCAGTACTTC
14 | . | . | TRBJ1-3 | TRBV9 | CASSRERSGNTIYF | TGTGCCAGCAGTAGAGAGCGGTCTGGAAACACCATATATTTT
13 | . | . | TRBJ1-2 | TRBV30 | CAWSPDGIYGYTF | TGTGCCTGGAGCCCCGACGGGATATATGGCTACACCTTC
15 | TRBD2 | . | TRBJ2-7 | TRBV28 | CASTGLAGLTYEQYF | TGTGCCAGCACGGGACTAGCGGGTCTAACCTACGAGCAGTACTTC
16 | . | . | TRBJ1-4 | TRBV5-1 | CASSLVTTGRNEKLFF | TGCGCCAGCAGCTTGGTCACAACGGGGAGAAATGAAAAACTGTTTTTT
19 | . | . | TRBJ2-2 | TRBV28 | CASSSSIGPRKLTGGELFF | TGTGCCAGCAGTTCCTCGATCGGGCCCCGAAAACTGACAGGCGGGGAGCTGTTTTTT
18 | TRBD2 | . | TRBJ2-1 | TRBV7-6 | CASSLGLAGTPSYNEQFF | TGTGCCAGCAGCTTAGGACTAGCGGGGACCCCCTCCTACAATGAGCAGTTCTTC
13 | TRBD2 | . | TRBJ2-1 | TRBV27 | CASSSGGAGEQFF | TGTGCCAGCAGTAGCGGGGGGGCTGGTGAGCAGTTCTTC
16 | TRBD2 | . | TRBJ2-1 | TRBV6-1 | CAGSGAGGPGGNEQFF | TGTGCCGGGAGTGGAGCGGGAGGGCCTGGAGGGAATGAGCAGTTCTTC
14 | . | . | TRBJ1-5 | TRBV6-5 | CASSRTGGNQPQHF | TGTGCCAGCAGTCGTACGGGTGGCAATCAGCCCCAGCATTTT
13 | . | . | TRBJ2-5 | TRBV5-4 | CASSLTGMETQYF | TGTGCCAGCAGCTTAACAGGGATGGAGACCCAGTACTTC
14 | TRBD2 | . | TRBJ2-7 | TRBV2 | CASIETSGRGEQYF | TGTGCCAGCATAGAGACTAGCGGGAGAGGCGAGCAGTACTTC
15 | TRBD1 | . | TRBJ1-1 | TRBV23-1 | CASSQHRGLNTEAFF | TGCGCCAGCAGTCAACACAGGGGGCTCAACACTGAAGCTTTCTTT
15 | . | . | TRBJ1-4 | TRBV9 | CASSSGDTISEKLFF | TGTGCCAGCAGCTCCGGGGACACGATAAGCGAAAAACTGTTTTTT
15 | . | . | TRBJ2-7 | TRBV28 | CASSFLRAESYEQYF | TGTGCCAGCAGTTTCTTGCGGGCTGAATCCTACGAGCAGTACTTC
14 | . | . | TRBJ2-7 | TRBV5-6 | CASSLAGGGGEQYF | TGTGCCAGCAGCTTGGCCGGGGGAGGTGGCGAGCAGTACTTC